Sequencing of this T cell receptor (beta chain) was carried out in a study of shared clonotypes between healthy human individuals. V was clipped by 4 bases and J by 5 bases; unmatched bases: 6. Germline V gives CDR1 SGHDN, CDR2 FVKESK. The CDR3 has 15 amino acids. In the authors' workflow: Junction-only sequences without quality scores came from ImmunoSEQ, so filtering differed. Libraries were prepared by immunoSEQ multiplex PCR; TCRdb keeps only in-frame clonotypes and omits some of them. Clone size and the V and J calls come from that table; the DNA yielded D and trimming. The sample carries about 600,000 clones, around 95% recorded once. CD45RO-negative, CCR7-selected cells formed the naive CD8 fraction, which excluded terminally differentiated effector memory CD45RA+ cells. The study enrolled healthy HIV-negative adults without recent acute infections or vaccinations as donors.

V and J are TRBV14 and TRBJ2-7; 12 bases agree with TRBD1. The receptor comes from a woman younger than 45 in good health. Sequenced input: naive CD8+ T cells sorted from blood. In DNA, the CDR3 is TGTGCCAGCAGCCGCTACCGGGACAGGGGGCACGAGCAGTACTTC. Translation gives CASSRYRDRGHEQYF.